This T cell receptor beta chain was identified in a study of PD-L1 blockade in urothelial cancer. Study at large: It was around 2014 that patients started atezolizumab at 1,200 mg intravenously every 3 weeks. Blood was analyzed 3 weeks (second dose) and 6 weeks after treatment start. There were a median of approximately 150,000 T cells in blood samples.

This clone has just one count. Repertoires were generated with immunoSEQ multiplex PCR, while TCRdb's copy carries only in-frame clones and drops some. The sample contains tens of thousands of clones, about 90% of which appear only once. Specified time point: peripheral blood 6 weeks after treatment start. The patients had locally advanced or metastatic urothelial carcinoma. The specimen comprised PBMCs, sampled around atezolizumab (anti-PD-L1) treatment. This sequence originates from a man aged 70 or older with urothelial cancer.

CDR3 sequence reads: CASSATGSGSYNEQFF. The CDR3 DNA sequence: TGTGCCAGCAGCGCGACAGGTTCGGGCTCCTACAATGAGCAGTTCTTC. The chain is built from TRBV9 and TRBJ2-1; the D gene is possibly TRBD1 (6 bases). The CDR3 covers 16 residues. The germline CDR1 and CDR2 sequences are SGDLS and YYNGEE. Trimming left V 3 bases short and J 0 bases short, with 13 bases between.